This TCR beta chain was captured by sequencing in a study of T cell responses to AZD1222 COVID-19 vaccine (dated by TCRdb to the early 2020s). About the study as a whole: AZD1222 recipients whose second dose came at about 4 weeks and those whose second dose came at about 12 weeks were combined into one group, since spike-specific TCR depth and breadth did not differ between the two schedules. TCR sequencing was performed for 230 to 250 trial participants, of whom about 200 were given two doses of AZD1222 and 26 were given two doses of MenACWY control vaccine. Enrollment into the trials was organized by age into subgroups of 18-55, 56-69 and 70-plus years, and those subgroups contained about 150, 27 and 61 TCR-sequenced participants, respectively. General findings and caveats noted by the study authors: Conclusions about previously exposed vaccinees are limited because only a handful of AZD1222 recipients were SARS-CoV-2 seropositive at baseline. The 56-69-year group was small, and its depth increase did not reach significance, likely because of low power. Most participants were white British and females outnumbered males, and the authors suggested that clonal diversity may have been underestimated. A significant rise in spike-specific TCR breadth and depth was observed after two AZD1222 doses relative to day 0 and relative to MenACWY recipients. CD4 TCRs associated with the vaccine covered the entire spike protein, and the dominant responses were in regions 160-218 and 743-854. Reportedly, close to half of the unique spike-specific TCRs recognized epitopes lying outside the regions that are mutated in the B.1.351 and B.1.1.7 variants. No day 14 peak-response samples were available, so repertoires were characterized only after the peak T cell response.

The CDR3 regions of human TCRbeta chains were analyzed by immunosequencing. The paper's processing steps were these. Repertoire TCRs were checked for matches against a reference library of SARS-CoV-2-specific TCRs that had been generated using the MIRA antigen-specificity platform. Breadth was defined as the fraction of unique TCRs that were SARS-CoV-2-associated, and depth was defined as the fraction of total T cells that were SARS-CoV-2-associated. Using the MIRA data, every spike-specific TCR was mapped to the spike region that the TCR reacted to and assigned to either a CD4 or a CD8 class. Log10-transformed breadth and depth values were compared by one-way ANOVA with Sidak's multiple comparisons tests. TCRdb took this table from immuneACCESS and kept in-frame rearrangements with V and J called. Such tables lack part of the clones; where checked against another copy, unresolved V genes explain under half of the gap, and the rest is unexplained. D and trimming were read from the DNA, whereas the V and J calls and clone size are those reported in that table. The sample includes roughly 80,000 clones, with 90% to 95% observed a single time. 5% to 6.5% of the sample is taken by the ten largest.

The germline V gene supplies CDR1 LGHNA and CDR2 YNFKEQ. V drops 1 base and J drops 6 bases, leaving 17 bases in between. Including cysteine and phenylalanine, the CDR3 has 16 amino acids. The retained sequence is limited to the CDR3, 48 bases, with the frame set at the first base. In light of the paper, this sample's time point label describes: baseline before first vaccination. Vaccinee samples were obtained from the UK trials COV001 and COV002, which included a single-blind randomized controlled phase 2/3 trial of AZD1222 (ChAdOx1 nCoV-19) in healthy adults. For TCRbeta chain sequencing, PBMC samples were collected from trial participants at day 0 and at day 28 after the second dose. Turning to this clone: Its specific antigen is unknown. Within one base of it there is no much larger clone, and no base qualities were kept.

The source is an adult in good health. The sample here was peripheral blood, taken on day 0 of AZD1222 vaccination. Recombination joined TRBV4-2 with TRBJ2-3; TRBD2 could be the D gene, as 6 bases match. The DNA sequence follows: TGTGCCAGCAGCCAAGGGCCTCGGGACCGGGAGGATACGCAGTATTTT. It codes for CASSQGPRDREDTQYF.